This T cell receptor (beta chain) was documented in a study of cytomegalovirus exposure and HLA in healthy donors. The PCR employed 60 Vbeta primers together with 13 Jbeta primers. The repertoire was sequenced with immunoSEQ multiplex PCR; TCRdb's copy has only in-frame clones and lacks some. The table records about 150,000 clones, approximately 80% of them present only once. Material for sequencing was PBMCs. The receptor comes from a woman in her 40s in good health and CMV-seronegative.

The CDR3 sequence is CASSLFGQQNTEAFF. CDR3 DNA sequence: TGTGCCAGCAGCTTATTTGGGCAGCAGAACACTGAAGCTTTCTTT. V gene TRBV7-8 combines with J gene TRBJ1-1; no firm D call. The CDR3 consists of 15 residues. The V end lost 2 bases, the J end lost 1 base, and 11 bases lay between the germline ends. Germline assignment: CDR1 SGHVS and CDR2 FQNEAQ.